This is a list of T cell receptor beta chains from one sample in a study of cytomegalovirus exposure and HLA in healthy donors. Method: immunoSEQ multiplex PCR; TCRdb's copy keeps in-frame clones and lacks some. The profile shows 150,000 to 200,000 clones, roughly nine tenths of them singletons. Sequencing input: PBMCs. Source of these receptors: a man younger than 40 in good health and CMV-seropositive. Each CDR3 is given with its conserved first and last residue. The order of the fields is V gene, J gene, D gene, clone size, CDR3 DNA, CDR3 protein. D genes are given only for firm matches. Some rows mark clone size as missing; the rest say once, few, many or name a class of expanded clone.

v_gene: TRBV4-1
j_gene: TRBJ2-7
d_gene: NA
abundance: NA
CDR3nt: TGCGCCAGCAGCCAAGATTTGGGGACGCCCTTATACGAGCAGTACTTC
CDR3aa: CASSQDLGTPLYEQYF

v_gene: TRBV30
j_gene: TRBJ1-2
d_gene: NA
abundance: NA
CDR3nt: TGTGCCCAAGCAGGGGAGCCCTATGGCTACACCTTC
CDR3aa: CAQAGEPYGYTF

v_gene: TRBV4-1
j_gene: TRBJ2-3
d_gene: NA
abundance: NA
CDR3nt: TGCGCCAGCAGCCAGCTAGGACAGAGTAGCACAGATACGCAGTATTTT
CDR3aa: CASSQLGQSSTDTQYF

v_gene: TRBV2
j_gene: TRBJ1-5
d_gene: NA
abundance: NA
CDR3nt: TGTGCCAGCACCCACGGCTATAGCAATCAGCCCCAGCATTTT
CDR3aa: CASTHGYSNQPQHF

v_gene: TRBV5-1
j_gene: TRBJ1-1
d_gene: NA
abundance: NA
CDR3nt: TGCGCCAGCAGCTTGTCTGGGGCTGAAGCTTTCTTT
CDR3aa: CASSLSGAEAFF

v_gene: TRBV27
j_gene: TRBJ2-3
d_gene: NA
abundance: NA
CDR3nt: TGTGCCAGCAGTTTTGGGGCGGGCACAGATACGCAGTATTTT
CDR3aa: CASSFGAGTDTQYF

v_gene: TRBV2
j_gene: TRBJ2-7
d_gene: NA
abundance: NA
CDR3nt: TGTGCCAGCAGTGAAGAGTACGAGCAGTACTTC
CDR3aa: CASSEEYEQYF

v_gene: TRBV11-2
j_gene: TRBJ2-3
d_gene: NA
abundance: NA
CDR3nt: TGTGCCAGCAGCTTTAACCCTAGCACAGATACGCAGTATTTT
CDR3aa: CASSFNPSTDTQYF

v_gene: TRBV2
j_gene: TRBJ2-7
d_gene: NA
abundance: NA
CDR3nt: TGTGCCAGCTATGTCACCCGGCGGGACGAGCAGTACTTC
CDR3aa: CASYVTRRDEQYF

v_gene: TRBV2
j_gene: TRBJ2-3
d_gene: TRBD1
abundance: NA
CDR3nt: TGTGCCAGTAACGAGTTAAGGGGGCGCGCCACAGATACGCAGTATTTT
CDR3aa: CASNELRGRATDTQYF

v_gene: TRBV5-6
j_gene: TRBJ2-3
d_gene: NA
abundance: NA
CDR3nt: TGTGCCAGCAGCATTACAGGACCCGGCGCAGATACGCAGTATTTT
CDR3aa: CASSITGPGADTQYF

v_gene: TRBV5-1
j_gene: TRBJ2-4
d_gene: NA
abundance: NA
CDR3nt: TGCGCCAGCAGCTTGGCCGGGGGTAACAAAAACATTCAGTACTTC
CDR3aa: CASSLAGGNKNIQYF

v_gene: TRBV11-1
j_gene: TRBJ1-1
d_gene: TRBD1
abundance: NA
CDR3nt: TGTGCCAGCAGCTTCTCCAGGGGGCACACTGAAGCTTTCTTT
CDR3aa: CASSFSRGHTEAFF

v_gene: TRBV4-1
j_gene: TRBJ2-7
d_gene: NA
abundance: NA
CDR3nt: TGCGCCAGCAGCCTGAAAAGCTCGGGTAACCTATACGAGCAGTACTTC
CDR3aa: CASSLKSSGNLYEQYF

v_gene: TRBV5-1
j_gene: TRBJ2-1
d_gene: TRBD2
abundance: NA
CDR3nt: TGCGCCAGCAGCTTGGCCCCGACTAGCGGGAGTAATGAGCAGTTCTTC
CDR3aa: CASSLAPTSGSNEQFF

v_gene: TRBV27
j_gene: TRBJ1-2
d_gene: NA
abundance: NA
CDR3nt: TGTGCCAGCAGTTTTGCGGCGGGTGGCTACACCTTC
CDR3aa: CASSFAAGGYTF

v_gene: TRBV2
j_gene: TRBJ2-7
d_gene: NA
abundance: NA
CDR3nt: TGTGCCAGCAGGGCGGCAGGAGAGCAGTACTTC
CDR3aa: CASRAAGEQYF

v_gene: TRBV4-1
j_gene: TRBJ1-2
d_gene: NA
abundance: NA
CDR3nt: TGCGCCAGCAGCCAAGACTCGGACAGTAACTATGGCTACACCTTC
CDR3aa: CASSQDSDSNYGYTF

v_gene: TRBV4-1
j_gene: TRBJ2-3
d_gene: NA
abundance: NA
CDR3nt: TGCGCCAGCAGCCAAGTGCGACAGGCTAGCACAGATACGCAGTATTTT
CDR3aa: CASSQVRQASTDTQYF

v_gene: TRBV27
j_gene: TRBJ1-5
d_gene: NA
abundance: NA
CDR3nt: TGTGCCAGCAGTTTATTCGGGAGCGACAGCAATCAGCCCCAGCATTTT
CDR3aa: CASSLFGSDSNQPQHF

v_gene: TRBV5-8
j_gene: TRBJ1-1
d_gene: NA
abundance: NA
CDR3nt: TGTGCCAGCTCCCCAGAGGAGGGCAGCACTGAAGCTTTCTTT
CDR3aa: CASSPEEGSTEAFF

v_gene: TRBV9
j_gene: TRBJ1-4
d_gene: TRBD1
abundance: NA
CDR3nt: TGTGCCAGCAGCGCTCCGGGACAGGTGGACGAAAAACTGTTTTTT
CDR3aa: CASSAPGQVDEKLFF

v_gene: TRBV9
j_gene: TRBJ2-3
d_gene: NA
abundance: few
CDR3nt: TGTGCCAGCAGCGAGTGGGACACAGATACGCAGTATTTT
CDR3aa: CASSEWDTDTQYF

v_gene: TRBV29-1
j_gene: TRBJ2-7
d_gene: TRBD1
abundance: NA
CDR3nt: TGCAGCGGATTGAAGAGGGGGACAGGGCAGTTCTACGAGCAGTACTTC
CDR3aa: CSGLKRGTGQFYEQYF

v_gene: TRBV27
j_gene: TRBJ1-1
d_gene: NA
abundance: NA
CDR3nt: TGTGCCAGCAGTTTAGGGGGACCTAGGTTTCACACTGAAGCTTTCTTT
CDR3aa: CASSLGGPRFHTEAFF

v_gene: TRBV7-9
j_gene: TRBJ2-7
d_gene: NA
abundance: once
CDR3nt: TGTGCCAGCAGCCCTCCCGCGGGGACAGCCTCCTACGAGCAGTACTTC
CDR3aa: CASSPPAGTASYEQYF

v_gene: TRBV4-1
j_gene: TRBJ1-6
d_gene: NA
abundance: NA
CDR3nt: TGCGCCAGCAGCCAAGAACGACAATATAATTCACCCCTCCACTTT
CDR3aa: CASSQERQYNSPLHF

v_gene: TRBV6-6
j_gene: TRBJ1-2
d_gene: NA
abundance: once
CDR3nt: TGTGCCAGCAGTTACAGGAGACAGGCCGGCAATGGCTACACCTTC
CDR3aa: CASSYRRQAGNGYTF

v_gene: TRBV10-3
j_gene: TRBJ2-7
d_gene: NA
abundance: NA
CDR3nt: TGTGCCATCAGTGAGCCCGCTAGGGCACCCTACGAGCAGTACTTC
CDR3aa: CAISEPARAPYEQYF

v_gene: TRBV9
j_gene: TRBJ2-3
d_gene: NA
abundance: few
CDR3nt: TGTGCCAACCGATCGGGCGTTAGCACAGATACGCAGTATTTT
CDR3aa: CANRSGVSTDTQYF

v_gene: TRBV28
j_gene: TRBJ2-7
d_gene: NA
abundance: once
CDR3nt: TGTGCCAGCAGTGCATTGGCCTCCTACGAGCAGTACTTC
CDR3aa: CASSALASYEQYF

v_gene: TRBV2
j_gene: TRBJ1-5
d_gene: NA
abundance: NA
CDR3nt: TGTGCCAGCAGTGAAAAGGGGCAGAGCAATCAGCCCCAGCATTTT
CDR3aa: CASSEKGQSNQPQHF

v_gene: TRBV11-3
j_gene: TRBJ1-4
d_gene: NA
abundance: few
CDR3nt: TGTGCCAGCAGCCTCGGGCCCGGGAGACTGTTTTTT
CDR3aa: CASSLGPGRLFF

v_gene: TRBV4-1
j_gene: TRBJ1-2
d_gene: NA
abundance: NA
CDR3nt: TGCGCCAGCAGCGGTCTGGGTGGCAGGGTAGACGGCTACACCTTC
CDR3aa: CASSGLGGRVDGYTF

v_gene: TRBV7-9
j_gene: TRBJ1-1
d_gene: TRBD1
abundance: NA
CDR3nt: TGTGCCAGCAGCTTACCTGGACAGGCGAACACTGAAGCTTTCTTT
CDR3aa: CASSLPGQANTEAFF

v_gene: TRBV28
j_gene: TRBJ2-7
d_gene: TRBD2
abundance: NA
CDR3nt: TGTGCCAGCAGTCTGCTAGCGGGGACTGGCAGCGAGCAGTACTTC
CDR3aa: CASSLLAGTGSEQYF

v_gene: TRBV7-9
j_gene: TRBJ1-1
d_gene: NA
abundance: NA
CDR3nt: TGTGCCAGCAGCGGGGAGCGGGCTTTCTTT
CDR3aa: CASSGERAFF

v_gene: TRBV2
j_gene: TRBJ1-4
d_gene: NA
abundance: NA
CDR3nt: TGTGCCAGCAAATTAGGAGGGATTGGTGAAAAACTGTTTTTT
CDR3aa: CASKLGGIGEKLFF

v_gene: TRBV4-1
j_gene: TRBJ1-2
d_gene: NA
abundance: NA
CDR3nt: TGCGCCAGCAGCCCCGGGGAGAACTCTAACTATGGCTACACCTTC
CDR3aa: CASSPGENSNYGYTF

v_gene: TRBV5-1
j_gene: TRBJ2-5
d_gene: NA
abundance: NA
CDR3nt: TGCGCCAGCTCGGGGCAGACCCAGTACTTC
CDR3aa: CASSGQTQYF

v_gene: TRBV6-4
j_gene: TRBJ1-2
d_gene: TRBD1
abundance: NA
CDR3nt: TGTGCCAGCAGTGACTCGAACTACGGGACAGGCGCTTTTTATGGCTACACCTTC
CDR3aa: CASSDSNYGTGAFYGYTF

v_gene: TRBV28
j_gene: TRBJ1-1
d_gene: NA
abundance: NA
CDR3nt: TGTGCCAGTCGCCGGACGGAGAACACTGAAGCTTTCTTT
CDR3aa: CASRRTENTEAFF

v_gene: TRBV30
j_gene: TRBJ2-7
d_gene: TRBD1
abundance: NA
CDR3nt: TGTGCCTGGAGTAGGGGGACAGACTACGAGCAGTACTTC
CDR3aa: CAWSRGTDYEQYF

v_gene: TRBV15
j_gene: TRBJ2-7
d_gene: NA
abundance: once
CDR3nt: TGTGCCACCAGCAGATACCTGCTCCAAGGGCCAAAAGACGAGCAGTACTTC
CDR3aa: CATSRYLLQGPKDEQYF

v_gene: TRBV2
j_gene: TRBJ2-5
d_gene: NA
abundance: once
CDR3nt: TGTGCCAGCAGTGAAACAGAGACCCAGTACTTC
CDR3aa: CASSETETQYF

v_gene: TRBV27
j_gene: TRBJ2-7
d_gene: NA
abundance: NA
CDR3nt: TGTGCCAGCAGTCCGATCAGGGGACACGAGCAGTACTTC
CDR3aa: CASSPIRGHEQYF